These T cell receptor beta chains were read from a single sample in a study of beta chain features in type 1 diabetes. The table came from immunoSEQ multiplex PCR; TCRdb's copy has only in-frame clones and leaves some out. The sample lists over 300,000 clones; around 9% were seen once. The specimen was central memory CD4+ T cells from blood. The receptors come from a man aged 30-40 years with type 1 diabetes. CDR3s leave out the opening cysteine and the closing phenylalanine or tryptophan. Fields, in order: CDR3 length, V gene, CDR3 protein.

length: 12; V: TRBV5-8; CDR3: ASSLERGRGEAF
length: 12; V: TRBV2; CDR3: ASLGSPSDQPQH
length: 13; V: TRBV19; CDR3: ASSAQSSYNSPLH
length: 13; V: TRBV6-5; CDR3: ASRPRNRADQPQH
length: 12; V: TRBV23-1; CDR3: ASSQSIGYNEQF
length: 11; V: TRBV6-9; CDR3: ASRRTNQETQY
length: 14; V: TRBV7-2; CDR3: ASSLSGTGWGHEQF
length: 11; V: TRBV5-4; CDR3: ASSLDGDRGQY
length: 13; V: TRBV6-6; CDR3: ASSYGLERGGEQF
length: 10; V: TRBV10-1; CDR3: ASSDDGYEQY
length: 11; V: TRBV2; CDR3: ASRRTVNYEQY
length: 12; V: TRBV7-2; CDR3: ASSPVRGRTEAF
length: 12; V: TRBV10-3; CDR3: AIQRGSGANVLT
length: 12; V: TRBV4-1; CDR3: ASSRETGAYGYT
length: 11; V: TRBV6-6; CDR3: ASSYSRRRAQY
length: 14; V: TRBV7-9; CDR3: ASSLDGRSGNSPLH
length: 13; V: TRBV2; CDR3: ASSVSPVNSYEQY
length: 12; V: TRBV27; CDR3: ASSRQGPNYGYT
length: 10; V: TRBV6-4; CDR3: ASRTGGYGYT
length: 11; V: TRBV12-5; CDR3: ASGFWDTDTQY
length: 11; V: TRBV7-8; CDR3: ASSLLGDEKLF
length: 13; V: TRBV7-2; CDR3: ASSLSGASYNEQF